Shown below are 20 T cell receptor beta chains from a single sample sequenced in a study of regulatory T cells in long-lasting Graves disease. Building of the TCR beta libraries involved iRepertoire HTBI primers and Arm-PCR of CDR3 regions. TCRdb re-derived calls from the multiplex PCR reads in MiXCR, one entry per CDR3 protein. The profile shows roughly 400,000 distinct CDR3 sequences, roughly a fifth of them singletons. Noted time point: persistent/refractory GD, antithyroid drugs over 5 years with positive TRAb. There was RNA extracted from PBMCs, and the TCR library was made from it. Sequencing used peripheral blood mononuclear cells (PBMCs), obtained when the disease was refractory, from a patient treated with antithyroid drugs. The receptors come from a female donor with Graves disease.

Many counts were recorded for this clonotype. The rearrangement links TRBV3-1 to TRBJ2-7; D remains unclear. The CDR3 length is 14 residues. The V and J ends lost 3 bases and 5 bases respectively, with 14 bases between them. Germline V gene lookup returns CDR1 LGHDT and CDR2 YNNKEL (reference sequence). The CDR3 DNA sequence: TGTGCCAGCAGCCACGTGGACGGTACCGACGAGCAGTACTTC. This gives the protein CASSHVDGTDEQYF.

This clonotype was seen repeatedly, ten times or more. DNA of the CDR3: TGTGCCAGTAGTACCGGGAACGAGCAGTACTTC. Translated: CASSTGNEQYF. This chain uses TRBV19 with TRBJ2-7, with TRBD2 as a possible D gene (5 bases). The CDR3 sequence is 11 residues long. Germline V lookup: CDR1 LNHDA, CDR2 SQIVND (reference sequence). Trimming cost V 4 bases and J 5 bases, with 6 bases left between them.

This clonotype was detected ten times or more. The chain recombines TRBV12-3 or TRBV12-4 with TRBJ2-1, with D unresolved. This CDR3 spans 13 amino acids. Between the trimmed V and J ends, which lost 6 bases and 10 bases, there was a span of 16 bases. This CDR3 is CASSVGWGSEQFF. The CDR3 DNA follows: TGTGCCAGCAGCGTAGGATGGGGTAGCGAGCAGTTCTTC.

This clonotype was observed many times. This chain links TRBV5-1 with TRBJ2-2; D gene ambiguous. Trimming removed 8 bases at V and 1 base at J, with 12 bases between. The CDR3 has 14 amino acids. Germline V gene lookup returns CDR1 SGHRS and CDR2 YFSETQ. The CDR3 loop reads CASTSDGNTGELFF. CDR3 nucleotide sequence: TGCGCCAGTACCAGTGACGGGAACACCGGGGAGCTGTTTTTT.

Written as DNA, the CDR3 is TGCGCCAGCAGCTTGGATCGGGAGGGCTTTGGAGAGACCCAGTACTTC. It encodes CASSLDREGFGETQYF. The chain employs TRBV5-1 and TRBJ2-5, with TRBD2 matching 8 bases. Per germline, CDR1 SGHRS and CDR2 YFSETQ. This CDR3 has 16 residues. Germline trimming cut 0 bases from V and 4 bases from J; bases unmatched to any gene: 8.

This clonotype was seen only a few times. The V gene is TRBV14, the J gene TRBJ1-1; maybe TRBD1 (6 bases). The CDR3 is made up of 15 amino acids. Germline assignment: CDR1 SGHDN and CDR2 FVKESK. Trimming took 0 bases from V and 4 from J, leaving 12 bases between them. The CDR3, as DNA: TGTGCCAGCAGCCAAGAAGAGGGGGAGAGCACTGAAGCTTTCTTT. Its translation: CASSQEEGESTEAFF.

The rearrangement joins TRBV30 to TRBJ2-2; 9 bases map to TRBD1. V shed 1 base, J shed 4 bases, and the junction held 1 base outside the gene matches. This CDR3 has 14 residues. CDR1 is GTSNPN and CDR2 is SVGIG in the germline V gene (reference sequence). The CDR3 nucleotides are TGTGCCTGGAGTGCGGGACAGGGCACCGGGGAGCTGTTTTTT. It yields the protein CAWSAGQGTGELFF.

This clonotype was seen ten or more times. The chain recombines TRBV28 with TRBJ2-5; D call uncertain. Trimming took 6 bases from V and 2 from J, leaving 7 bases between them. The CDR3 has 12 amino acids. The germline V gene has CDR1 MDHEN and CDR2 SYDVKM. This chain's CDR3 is CASRGGQETQYF. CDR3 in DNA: TGTGCCAGCAGGGGTGGACAAGAGACCCAGTACTTC.

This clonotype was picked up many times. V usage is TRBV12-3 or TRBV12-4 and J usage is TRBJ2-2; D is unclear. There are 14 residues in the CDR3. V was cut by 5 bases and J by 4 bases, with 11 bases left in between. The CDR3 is CASSLLSSTGELFF. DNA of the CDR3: TGTGCCAGCAGTCTCCTGAGCAGCACCGGGGAGCTGTTTTTT.

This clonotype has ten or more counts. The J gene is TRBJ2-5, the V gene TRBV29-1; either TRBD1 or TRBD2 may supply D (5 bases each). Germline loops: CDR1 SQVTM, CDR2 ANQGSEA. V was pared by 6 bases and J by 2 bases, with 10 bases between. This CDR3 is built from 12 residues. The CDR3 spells CSVRDVQETQYF. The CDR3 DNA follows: TGCAGCGTCCGGGACGTACAAGAGACCCAGTACTTC.

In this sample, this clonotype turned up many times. The CDR3 is CSVSVRETEQYF. The CDR3 DNA reads as TGCAGCGTTAGCGTCAGGGAGACCGAGCAGTACTTC. The chain links TRBV29-1 to TRBJ2-7; perhaps D is TRBD1 or TRBD2 (5 bases each). Between the trimmed V and J ends, which lost 5 bases and 6 bases, there was a span of 14 bases. The CDR3 has 12 amino acids. Germline V gene data show CDR1 as SQVTM and CDR2 as ANQGSEA.

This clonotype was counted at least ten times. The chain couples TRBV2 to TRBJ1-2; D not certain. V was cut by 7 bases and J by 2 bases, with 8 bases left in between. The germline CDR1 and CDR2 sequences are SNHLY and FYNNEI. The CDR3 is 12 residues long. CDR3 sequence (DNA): TGTGCCAGCACTGTCGGGAACTATGGCTACACCTTC. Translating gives CASTVGNYGYTF.

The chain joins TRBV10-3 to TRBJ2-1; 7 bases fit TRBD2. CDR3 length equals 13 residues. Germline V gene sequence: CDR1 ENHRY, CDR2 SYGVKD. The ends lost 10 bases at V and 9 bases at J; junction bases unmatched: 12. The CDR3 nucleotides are TGTGCCACCGGGGAGGGGCCCCCAATTGAGCAGTTCTTC. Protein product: CATGEGPPIEQFF.

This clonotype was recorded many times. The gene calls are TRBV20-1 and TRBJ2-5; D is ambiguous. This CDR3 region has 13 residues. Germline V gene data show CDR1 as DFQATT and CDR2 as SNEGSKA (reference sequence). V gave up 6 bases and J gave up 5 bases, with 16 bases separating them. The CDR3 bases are TGCAGTGCCGCCGGCGAGGACGTGGAGACCCAGTACTTC. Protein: CSAAGEDVETQYF.

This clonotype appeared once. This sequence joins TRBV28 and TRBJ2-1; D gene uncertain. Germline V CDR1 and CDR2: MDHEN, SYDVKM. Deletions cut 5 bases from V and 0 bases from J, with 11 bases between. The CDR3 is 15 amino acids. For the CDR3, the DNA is TGTGCCAGCAGTCGCCGCGGCAGCTCCTACAATGAGCAGTTCTTC. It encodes CASSRRGSSYNEQFF.

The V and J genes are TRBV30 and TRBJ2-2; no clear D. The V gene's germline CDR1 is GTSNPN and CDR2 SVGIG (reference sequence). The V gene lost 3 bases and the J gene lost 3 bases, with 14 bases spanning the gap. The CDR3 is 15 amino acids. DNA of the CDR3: TGTGCCTGGAGCTCCTCAGGAAGGGACACCGGGGAGCTGTTTTTT. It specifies CAWSSSGRDTGELFF. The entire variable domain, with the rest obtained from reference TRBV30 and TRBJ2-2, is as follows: SQTIHQWPATLVQPVGSPLSLECTVEGTSNPNLYWYRQAAGRGLQLLFYSVGIGQISSEVPQNLSASRPQDRQFILSSKKLLLSDSGFYLCAWSSSGRDTGELFFGEGSRLTVL.

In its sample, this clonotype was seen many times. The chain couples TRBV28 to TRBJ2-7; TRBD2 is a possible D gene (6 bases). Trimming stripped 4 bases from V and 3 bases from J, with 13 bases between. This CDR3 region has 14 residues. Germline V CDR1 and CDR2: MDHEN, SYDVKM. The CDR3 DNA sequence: TGTGCCAGCAGTTCCATAGCGGAGGACTACGAGCAGTACTTC. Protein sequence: CASSSIAEDYEQYF.

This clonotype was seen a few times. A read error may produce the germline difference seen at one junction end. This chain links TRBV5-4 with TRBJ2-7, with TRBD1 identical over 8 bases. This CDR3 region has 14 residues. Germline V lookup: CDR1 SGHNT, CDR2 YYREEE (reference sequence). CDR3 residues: CASRYDRGSSEQYF. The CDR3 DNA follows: TGTGCCAGCAGGTATGACAGGGGATCCTCCGAGCAGTACTTC.

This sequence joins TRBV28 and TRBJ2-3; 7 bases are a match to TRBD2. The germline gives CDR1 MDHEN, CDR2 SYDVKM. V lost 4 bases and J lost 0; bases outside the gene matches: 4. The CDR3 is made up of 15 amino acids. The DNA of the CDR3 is TGTGCCAGCAGTTCTAGCGGTTCTAGCACAGATACGCAGTATTTT. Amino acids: CASSSSGSSTDTQYF.

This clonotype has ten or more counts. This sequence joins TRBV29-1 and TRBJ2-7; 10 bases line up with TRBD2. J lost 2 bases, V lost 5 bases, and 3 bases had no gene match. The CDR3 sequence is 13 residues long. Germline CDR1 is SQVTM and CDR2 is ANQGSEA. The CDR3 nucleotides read TGCAGCGTTATGAGCGGGAGGGCCTACGAGCAGTACTTC. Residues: CSVMSGRAYEQYF.